Listed below are T cell receptor beta chains from one sample, sequenced in a study of identical twins. TCRdb analysed the 5' RACE reads with MiXCR anew, one entry per CDR3 protein. The sample shows fewer than 500,000 distinct CDR3 sequences, roughly an eighth of them seen only once. The same data also went into a second study, on yellow fever vaccine responses in identical twins.

The sequencing sample was made of CD4+ T cells sorted from blood. Every receptor here comes from a woman in her late teens or twenties in good health. Both conserved end residues are part of each CDR3. The order of the fields is V gene, J gene, CDR3 length, D gene, clone size, CDR3 protein, CDR3 DNA. A D gene is named only where the DNA matches it firmly. Clone size is stated in some rows and not others, as once, few, many or a class when expanded.

v_call: TRBV6-5
j_call: TRBJ2-1
cdr3_length: 18
d_call: TRBD1
clone_size: -
cdr3_aa: CATQFSAGWTGDYNEQFF
cdr3_nt: TGTGCCACCCAGTTTTCGGCAGGATGGACAGGGGACTACAATGAGCAGTTCTTC

v_call: TRBV6-5
j_call: TRBJ2-3
cdr3_length: 15
d_call: -
clone_size: few
cdr3_aa: CASSSPSGTTDTQYF
cdr3_nt: TGTGCCAGCAGTTCTCCGTCCGGCACCACAGATACGCAGTATTTT

v_call: TRBV6-5
j_call: TRBJ1-5
cdr3_length: 18
d_call: -
clone_size: few
cdr3_aa: CASSTSRGGGGGRQPQHF
cdr3_nt: TGTGCCAGCAGCACGTCGAGGGGGGGTGGCGGTGGCAGACAGCCCCAGCATTTT

v_call: TRBV18
j_call: TRBJ1-1
cdr3_length: 16
d_call: -
clone_size: -
cdr3_aa: CASSQKGGSGNTEAFF
cdr3_nt: TGTGCCAGCTCTCAAAAAGGGGGGTCAGGGAACACTGAAGCTTTCTTT

v_call: TRBV5-1
j_call: TRBJ2-1
cdr3_length: 11
d_call: TRBD1
clone_size: few
cdr3_aa: CAGQGNNEQFF
cdr3_nt: TGCGCCGGACAGGGAAACAATGAGCAGTTCTTC

v_call: TRBV20-1
j_call: TRBJ2-1
cdr3_length: 15
d_call: TRBD2
clone_size: few
cdr3_aa: CSAAGTSGPYNEQFF
cdr3_nt: TGCAGTGCGGCCGGGACTAGCGGGCCTTACAATGAGCAGTTCTTC

v_call: TRBV7-7
j_call: TRBJ2-5
cdr3_length: 14
d_call: TRBD1
clone_size: few
cdr3_aa: CASSNRGLGETQYF
cdr3_nt: TGTGCTAGCAGCAACAGGGGGCTGGGGGAGACCCAGTACTTC

v_call: TRBV15
j_call: TRBJ2-2
cdr3_length: 14
d_call: -
clone_size: -
cdr3_aa: CATSSNADTGELFF
cdr3_nt: TGTGCCACCAGCAGTAACGCCGACACCGGGGAGCTGTTTTTT

v_call: TRBV4-3
j_call: TRBJ2-2
cdr3_length: 17
d_call: TRBD1
clone_size: many
cdr3_aa: CASSQDLGGAGTGELFF
cdr3_nt: TGCGCCAGCAGCCAAGATTTAGGGGGCGCGGGCACCGGGGAGCTGTTTTTT

v_call: TRBV24-1
j_call: TRBJ2-1
cdr3_length: 15
d_call: -
clone_size: many
cdr3_aa: CATSENDRFYNEQFF
cdr3_nt: TGTGCCACCAGTGAGAACGACAGGTTCTACAATGAGCAGTTCTTC

v_call: TRBV12-5
j_call: TRBJ2-1
cdr3_length: 15
d_call: TRBD2
clone_size: -
cdr3_aa: CASALGTSGGNEQFF
cdr3_nt: TGTGCTAGTGCTCTGGGGACTAGCGGGGGGAACGAGCAGTTCTTC

v_call: TRBV6-5
j_call: TRBJ1-2
cdr3_length: 16
d_call: -
clone_size: few
cdr3_aa: CASSYPSPYYWHGYTF
cdr3_nt: TGTGCCAGCAGTTACCCCTCCCCCTATTACTGGCATGGCTACACCTTC

v_call: TRBV7-2
j_call: TRBJ2-7
cdr3_length: 16
d_call: TRBD1
clone_size: -
cdr3_aa: CASSPVVGQGGGEQYF
cdr3_nt: TGTGCCAGCAGCCCCGTAGTGGGACAGGGGGGTGGCGAGCAGTACTTC

v_call: TRBV5-5
j_call: TRBJ2-5
cdr3_length: 12
d_call: -
clone_size: few
cdr3_aa: CASSFQQGTQYF
cdr3_nt: TGTGCCAGCAGCTTCCAACAAGGGACCCAGTACTTC

v_call: TRBV28
j_call: TRBJ1-2
cdr3_length: 13
d_call: -
clone_size: -
cdr3_aa: CASRTSGAEGYTF
cdr3_nt: TGTGCCAGCAGAACCTCGGGGGCGGAAGGCTACACCTTC

v_call: TRBV12-3/TRBV12-4
j_call: TRBJ2-2
cdr3_length: 16
d_call: -
clone_size: few
cdr3_aa: CASSFKSVGNTGELFF
cdr3_nt: TGTGCCAGCAGTTTTAAATCAGTAGGGAACACCGGGGAGCTGTTTTTT

v_call: TRBV29-1
j_call: TRBJ2-3
cdr3_length: 14
d_call: TRBD2
clone_size: -
cdr3_aa: CSVDLAASTDTQYF
cdr3_nt: TGCAGCGTTGATCTAGCGGCTAGCACAGATACGCAGTATTTT

v_call: TRBV2
j_call: TRBJ2-1
cdr3_length: 14
d_call: -
clone_size: many
cdr3_aa: CASSIQVSYNEQFF
cdr3_nt: TGTGCCAGCAGTATACAGGTCTCCTACAATGAGCAGTTCTTC

v_call: TRBV29-1
j_call: TRBJ1-1
cdr3_length: 15
d_call: -
clone_size: few
cdr3_aa: CSVVVPKRQHTEAFF
cdr3_nt: TGCAGCGTTGTTGTCCCGAAAAGACAGCACACTGAAGCTTTCTTT

v_call: TRBV2
j_call: TRBJ2-3
cdr3_length: 14
d_call: TRBD2
clone_size: -
cdr3_aa: CASRLAGFTDTQYF
cdr3_nt: TGTGCCAGCAGACTAGCGGGATTCACAGATACGCAGTATTTT

v_call: TRBV20-1
j_call: TRBJ2-2
cdr3_length: 13
d_call: -
clone_size: -
cdr3_aa: CSASGRSPGELFF
cdr3_nt: TGCAGTGCTAGCGGGAGATCCCCCGGGGAGCTGTTTTTT

v_call: TRBV7-3
j_call: TRBJ2-1
cdr3_length: 18
d_call: TRBD2
clone_size: few
cdr3_aa: CASSLRTSGGLSYNEQFF
cdr3_nt: TGTGCCAGCAGCTTAAGGACTAGCGGGGGCCTATCCTACAATGAGCAGTTCTTC

v_call: TRBV6-2/TRBV6-3
j_call: TRBJ2-7
cdr3_length: 11
d_call: -
clone_size: -
cdr3_aa: CASSQGQSLHF
cdr3_nt: TGTGCCAGCAGCCAGGGGCAGTCTCTCCACTTC

v_call: TRBV5-1
j_call: TRBJ2-5
cdr3_length: 18
d_call: -
clone_size: many
cdr3_aa: CASSFRTVLSWDKETQYF
cdr3_nt: TGCGCCAGCAGCTTCAGGACAGTCCTATCATGGGACAAAGAGACCCAGTACTTC

v_call: TRBV5-1
j_call: TRBJ2-4
cdr3_length: 17
d_call: TRBD2
clone_size: few
cdr3_aa: CASSLERGGLSKNIQYF
cdr3_nt: TGCGCCAGCAGCTTGGAGCGGGGGGGCCTAAGCAAAAACATTCAGTACTTC

v_call: TRBV12-3/TRBV12-4
j_call: TRBJ2-3
cdr3_length: 15
d_call: TRBD1
clone_size: many
cdr3_aa: CASSRQGGSTDTQYF
cdr3_nt: TGTGCCAGCAGTCGACAGGGGGGGAGCACAGATACGCAGTATTTT

v_call: TRBV6-2/TRBV6-3
j_call: TRBJ2-7
cdr3_length: 12
d_call: TRBD1
clone_size: -
cdr3_aa: CASSDRVGEQYF
cdr3_nt: TGTGCCAGCAGTGACAGGGTGGGCGAGCAGTACTTC

v_call: TRBV7-9
j_call: TRBJ2-7
cdr3_length: 13
d_call: -
clone_size: -
cdr3_aa: CASSAGGEYEQYF
cdr3_nt: TGTGCCAGCAGCGCCGGGGGAGAGTACGAGCAGTACTTC

v_call: TRBV3-1
j_call: TRBJ2-5
cdr3_length: 15
d_call: -
clone_size: many
cdr3_aa: CASSQGTSQQETQYF
cdr3_nt: TGTGCCAGCAGCCAAGGGACTTCTCAGCAAGAGACCCAGTACTTC